This T cell receptor beta chain was documented in a study of T-cell memory formation after mild COVID-19. Study-level findings and limits: While clones contracting from day 15 to 85 were balanced between CD4 and CD8, later expanders leaned CD4+. Nothing confirmed that second-wave clones peaking on day 37 were specific for SARS-CoV-2.

This clonotype came up a few times. Its antigen is unidentified. The TCR alpha and TCR beta cDNA libraries, bearing sample barcodes and UMIs, were generated by 5'RACE using constant-segment primers. One entry per CDR3 protein results from TCRdb running MiXCR on the 5' RACE reads. The profile shows hundreds of thousands of distinct CDR3 sequences, 15% of them singletons. Between the trimmed V and J ends, which lost 4 bases and 3 bases, there was a span of 20 bases. This CDR3 has 17 residues. Germline CDR1 and CDR2: MGHRA and YSYEKL. This receptor was taken from an adult woman who had mild COVID-19 (a few samples of this study predate the infection). Cell type and time point are not known. The chain uses TRBV4-1 and TRBJ2-3, with D perhaps given as TRBD1 or TRBD2 (5 bases each). The sequenced material came from PBMCs or a T cell subset sorted from them (not recorded which). The CDR3: CASSPSPGAGLTDTQYF. The CDR3 region has the DNA TGCGCCAGCAGCCCAAGCCCCGGGGCAGGGTTGACAGATACGCAGTATTTT.